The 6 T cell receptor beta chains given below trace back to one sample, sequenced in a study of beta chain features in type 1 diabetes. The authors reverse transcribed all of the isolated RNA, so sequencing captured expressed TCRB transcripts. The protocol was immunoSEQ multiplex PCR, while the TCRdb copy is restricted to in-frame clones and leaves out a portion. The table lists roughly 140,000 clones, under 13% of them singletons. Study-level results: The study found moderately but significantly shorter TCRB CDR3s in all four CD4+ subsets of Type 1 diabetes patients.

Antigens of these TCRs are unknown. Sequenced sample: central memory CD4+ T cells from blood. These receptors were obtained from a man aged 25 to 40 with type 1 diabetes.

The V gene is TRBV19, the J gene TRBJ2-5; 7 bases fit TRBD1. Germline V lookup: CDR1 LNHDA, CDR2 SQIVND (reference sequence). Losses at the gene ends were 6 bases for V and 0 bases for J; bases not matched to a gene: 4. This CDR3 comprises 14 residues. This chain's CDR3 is CASSKGQNQETQYF. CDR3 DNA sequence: TGTGCCAGTAGCAAGGGACAGAACCAAGAGACCCAGTACTTC.

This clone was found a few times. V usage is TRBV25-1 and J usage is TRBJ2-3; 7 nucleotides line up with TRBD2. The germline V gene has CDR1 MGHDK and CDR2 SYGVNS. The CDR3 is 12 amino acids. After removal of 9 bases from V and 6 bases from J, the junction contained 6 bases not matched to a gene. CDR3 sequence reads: CASSTAGDTQYF. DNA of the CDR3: TGTGCCAGTTCGACAGCGGGGGATACGCAGTATTTT.

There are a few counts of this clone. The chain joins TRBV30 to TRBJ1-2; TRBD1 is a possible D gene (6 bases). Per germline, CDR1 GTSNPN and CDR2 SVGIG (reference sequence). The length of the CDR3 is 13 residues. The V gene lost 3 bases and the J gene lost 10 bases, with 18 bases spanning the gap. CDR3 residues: CAWSDSWGGLYTF. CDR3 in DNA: TGTGCCTGGAGCGATTCTTGGGGGGGGCTCTACACCTTC.

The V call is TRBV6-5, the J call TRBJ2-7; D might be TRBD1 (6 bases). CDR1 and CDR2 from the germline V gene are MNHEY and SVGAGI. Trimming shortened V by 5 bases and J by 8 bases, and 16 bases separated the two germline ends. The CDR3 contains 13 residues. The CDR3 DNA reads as TGTGCCAGCAGTACCGCGACAGGTCTCAAGCAGTACTTC. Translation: CASSTATGLKQYF.

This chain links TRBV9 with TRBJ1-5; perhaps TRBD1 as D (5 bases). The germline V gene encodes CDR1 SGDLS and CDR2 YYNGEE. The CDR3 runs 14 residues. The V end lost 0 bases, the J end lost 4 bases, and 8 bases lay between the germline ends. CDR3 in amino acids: CASSVGQSNQPQHF. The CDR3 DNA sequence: TGTGCCAGCAGCGTAGGACAGAGTAATCAGCCCCAGCATTTT. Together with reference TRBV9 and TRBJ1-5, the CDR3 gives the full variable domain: DSGVTQTPKHLITATGQRVTLRCSPRSGDLSVYWYQQSLDQGLQFLIQYYNGEERAKGNILERFSAQQFPDLHSELNLSSLELGDSALYFCASSVGQSNQPQHFGDGTRLSIL.

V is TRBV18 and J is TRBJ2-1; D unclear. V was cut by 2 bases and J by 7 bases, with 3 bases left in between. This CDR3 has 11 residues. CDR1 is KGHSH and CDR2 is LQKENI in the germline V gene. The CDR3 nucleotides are TGTGCCAGCTCACCAGCGAATGAGCAGTTCTTC. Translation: CASSPANEQFF.